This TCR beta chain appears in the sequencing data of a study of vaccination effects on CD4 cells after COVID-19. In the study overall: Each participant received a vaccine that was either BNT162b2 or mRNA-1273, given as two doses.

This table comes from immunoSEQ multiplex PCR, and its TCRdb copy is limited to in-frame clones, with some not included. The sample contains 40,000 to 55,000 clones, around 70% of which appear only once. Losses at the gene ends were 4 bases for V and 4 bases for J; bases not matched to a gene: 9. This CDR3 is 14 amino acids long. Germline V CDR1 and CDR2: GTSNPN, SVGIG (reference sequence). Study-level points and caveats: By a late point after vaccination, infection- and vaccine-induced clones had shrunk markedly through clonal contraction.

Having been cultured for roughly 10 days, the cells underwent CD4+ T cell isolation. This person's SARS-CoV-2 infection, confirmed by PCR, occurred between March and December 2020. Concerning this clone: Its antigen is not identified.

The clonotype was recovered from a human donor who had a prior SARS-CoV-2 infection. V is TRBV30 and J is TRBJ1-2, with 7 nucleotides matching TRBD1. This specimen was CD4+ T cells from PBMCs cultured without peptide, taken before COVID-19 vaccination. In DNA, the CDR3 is TGTGCCTGGACTGCGGGACAGCGTTTCTATGGCTACACCTTC. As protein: CAWTAGQRFYGYTF.